Following are 24 T cell receptor beta chains from one sample sequenced in a study of CD8 T cells in Susac syndrome. Random hexamers served to reverse transcribe roughly 0.45 to 1 ug RNA. TCRdb itself ran the immunoSEQ multiplex PCR reads through MiXCR, one entry per CDR3 protein. This table has 150,000 or so distinct CDR3 sequences, 85% to 95% appearing once. Sequencing was performed on CD4+ T cells from PBMCs. The receptors here all came from a human donor with Susac syndrome.

The J gene is TRBJ1-1, the V gene TRBV20-1, with 10 bases aligning to TRBD1. CDR1 and CDR2 (germline): DFQATT, SNEGSKA (reference sequence). With V trimmed by 5 bases and J by 3 bases, 6 bases remained unmatched. The CDR3 covers 14 residues. The CDR3 spells CSAPGQGGYTEAFF. CDR3 bases: TGCAGTGCTCCAGGACAGGGGGGTTACACTGAAGCTTTCTTT.

This CDR3 reads CASSGTSGRSEQYF. CDR3 nucleotide sequence: TGTGCCAGCTCAGGGACTAGCGGGAGGAGCGAGCAGTACTTC. V is TRBV18 and J is TRBJ2-7, with TRBD2 matching 15 bases. The junction had 2 bases not matched to a gene; V was cut back by 5 bases and J by 6 bases. Germline V gene data show CDR1 as KGHSH and CDR2 as LQKENI. The CDR3 totals 14 residues.

The chain uses TRBV15 and TRBJ1-2, with no clear D. Germline assignment: CDR1 LNHNV and CDR2 YYDKDF (reference sequence). This CDR3 is 12 amino acids long. V lost 1 base and J 6 bases, leaving 6 bases between the germline ends. DNA for the CDR3: TGTGCCACCAGCAGAGGGCCGGATGGCTACACCTTC. This sequence encodes CATSRGPDGYTF. The full variable domain, rest sourced from reference TRBV15 and TRBJ1-2, is DAMVIQNPRYQVTQFGKPVTLSCSQTLNHNVMYWYQQKSSQAPKLLFHYYDKDFNNEADTPDNFQSRRPNTSFCFLDIRSPGLGDTAMYLCATSRGPDGYTFGSGTRLTVV.

This clonotype occurred once. This chain joins TRBV5-1 and TRBJ2-5; 8 nucleotides align to TRBD2. The CDR3 has 15 amino acids. The trim removed 3 bases at V and 4 bases at J, leaving 8 bases unmatched. The germline V gene has CDR1 SGHRS and CDR2 YFSETQ. The CDR3 DNA reads TGCGCCAGCAGCTCCCTACGGGGGGGCGTAGAGACCCAGTACTTC. Translation gives CASSSLRGGVETQYF.

This chain connects TRBV12-3 or TRBV12-4 to TRBJ1-3, with 7 bases fitting TRBD1. This CDR3 has 17 amino acids. Unmatched junction bases numbered 19, after V lost 6 bases and J lost 8 bases. Written as DNA, the CDR3 is TGTGCCAGCAGACCCCCCCCAGGACAGGCGTCGACCGACACCATATATTTT. It is translated as CASRPPPGQASTDTIYF.

V gene TRBV29-1 combines with J gene TRBJ2-3, with TRBD2 identical over 11 bases. Germline V gives CDR1 SQVTM, CDR2 ANQGSEA. This CDR3 region has 15 residues. V lost 6 bases and J lost 1; bases outside the gene matches: 6. CDR3 DNA sequence: TGCAGCGTCGGAATAGCGGGAGGGGGCACAGATACGCAGTATTTT. Translation: CSVGIAGGGTDTQYF.

V usage is TRBV6-4 and J usage is TRBJ2-2, with D uncertain. V gave up 1 base and J gave up 7 bases, with 4 bases separating them. Germline assignment: CDR1 MRHNA and CDR2 SNTAGT. The CDR3 length is 12 residues. CDR3 sequence (DNA): TGTGCCAGCAGTGACTTTTTCGGGGAGCTGTTTTTT. Its protein product is CASSDFFGELFF.

This sequence joins TRBV20-1 and TRBJ1-1; TRBD1 matches 10 bases. J gave up 8 bases and V 4 bases, and 10 bases lay outside the gene matches. From germline, CDR1 is DFQATT and CDR2 SNEGSKA (reference sequence). CDR3 length: 14 residues. CDR3: CSATRTGGSLEAFF. The CDR3 coding sequence is TGCAGTGCTACCCGGACAGGGGGAAGTTTAGAAGCTTTCTTT.

The chain uses TRBV3-1 and TRBJ2-5, with D hard to call. This CDR3 region has 11 residues. Per the germline V gene, CDR1 is LGHDT and CDR2 is YNNKEL (reference sequence). V was pared by 0 bases and J by 10 bases, with 6 bases between. The CDR3 bases are TGTGCCAGCAGCCAAGATCGAGTCCAGTACTTC. As protein: CASSQDRVQYF.

The chain employs TRBV6-2 or TRBV6-3 and TRBJ2-3; D is uncertain. In germline, CDR1 is MNHEY, CDR2 SVGEGT. V was cut by 6 bases and J by 8 bases, with 9 bases left in between. The CDR3 consists of 11 residues. The CDR3 DNA follows: TGTGCCAGCAGCTCCCTTACTACGCAGTATTTT. Translated: CASSSLTTQYF.

The rearrangement joins TRBV15 to TRBJ1-2; 12 bases are a match to TRBD1. The CDR3 has 17 amino acids. Germline V lookup: CDR1 LNHNV, CDR2 YYDKDF (reference sequence). Trimming cost V 2 bases and J 8 bases; bases outside gene matches: 12. CDR3 bases: TGTGCCACCAGCAGATCCACCCCGGGACAGGGGGCAGGCGGCTACACCTTC. Its protein is CATSRSTPGQGAGGYTF.

The rearrangement joins TRBV29-1 to TRBJ2-4; perhaps TRBD1 as D (5 bases). CDR1 is SQVTM, CDR2 ANQGSEA, per germline. The CDR3 runs 11 residues. V was trimmed by 4 bases and J by 5 bases, leaving 6 bases between them. The CDR3 DNA reads as TGCAGCGTTGTAGGGGAAAACATTCAGTACTTC. Residues: CSVVGENIQYF. Together with reference TRBV29-1 and TRBJ2-4, the CDR3 gives the full variable domain: SAVISQKPSRDICQRGTSLTIQCQVDSQVTMMFWYRQQPGQSLTLIATANQGSEATYESGFVIDKFPISRPNLTFSTLTVSNMSPEDSSIYLCSVVGENIQYFGAGTRLSVL.

The chain recombines TRBV20-1 with TRBJ2-5, with 12 bases matching TRBD2. This CDR3 is built from 15 residues. The junction had 9 bases not matched to a gene; V was cut back by 6 bases and J by 4 bases. Germline V gene sequence: CDR1 DFQATT, CDR2 SNEGSKA (reference sequence). CDR3 nucleotide sequence: TGCAGTGCGTTGGGACTAGCGGGTATGGGAGAGACCCAGTACTTC. Translated: CSALGLAGMGETQYF.

The chain recombines TRBV12-3 or TRBV12-4 with TRBJ2-2; D ambiguous. V was clipped by 6 bases and J by 3 bases, with 14 bases between them. This CDR3 contains 15 residues. The CDR3 spells CASSFIGSDTGELFF. The CDR3 coding sequence is TGTGCCAGCAGCTTTATTGGGTCGGACACCGGGGAGCTGTTTTTT.

J is TRBJ1-1 and V is TRBV11-2; no clear D. This CDR3 contains 14 residues. Germline CDR1 SGHAT, CDR2 FQNNGV. V lost 4 bases, J lost 3 bases, and 12 bases lay in between. CDR3 DNA sequence: TGTGCCAGCAGCTATCGCATAGCGGACACTGAAGCTTTCTTT. Translated: CASSYRIADTEAFF.

V is TRBV11-1 and J is TRBJ1-1; D gene ambiguous. Trimming shortened V by 5 bases and J by 3 bases, and 13 bases separated the two germline ends. From germline, CDR1 is SGHAT and CDR2 FQDESV (reference sequence). The CDR3 extends over 14 amino acids. The CDR3 spells CASSTWEVYTEAFF. The CDR3 nucleotides are TGTGCCAGCAGCACCTGGGAGGTGTACACTGAAGCTTTCTTT.

This clonotype was recorded only once. The chain employs TRBV7-3 and TRBJ2-3; 8 nucleotides line up with TRBD2. Germline-derived CDR1 and CDR2 are SGHTA and FQGTGA. V was clipped by 8 bases and J by 3 bases; unmatched bases: 7. The CDR3 totals 14 residues. This chain's CDR3 is CASGREGRTDTQYF. The CDR3, as DNA: TGTGCCAGCGGCCGGGAGGGCCGAACAGATACGCAGTATTTT.

The chain links TRBV27 to TRBJ1-1, with a possible D match to TRBD1 (5 bases). This CDR3 contains 13 residues. Germline CDR1 and CDR2: MNHEY and SMNVEV (reference sequence). Trimming removed 4 bases from V and 4 bases from J, with 10 bases in between. The CDR3 DNA is TGTGCCAGCAGTTCCAAAGGGACCACTGAAGCTTTCTTT. As protein: CASSSKGTTEAFF.

The chain employs TRBV29-1 and TRBJ1-1; TRBD1 is a possible D gene (5 bases). With 0 bases removed from V and 5 bases from J, the gap between germline ends came to 10 bases. The CDR3 consists of 13 residues. Germline V gene data show CDR1 as SQVTM and CDR2 as ANQGSEA. The CDR3 spells CSVEEGGYTEAFF. The DNA of the CDR3 is TGCAGCGTTGAAGAGGGGGGTTATACTGAAGCTTTCTTT.

The CDR3 DNA sequence: TGCAGCGTGGGACGGGGGCGAGGCACTGAAGCTTTCTTT. It translates to CSVGRGRGTEAFF. The chain couples TRBV29-1 to TRBJ1-1, with D possibly TRBD1 on 6 matching bases. V was cut by 6 bases and J by 4 bases, with 15 bases left in between. The germline CDR1 and CDR2 sequences are SQVTM and ANQGSEA. The CDR3 runs 13 residues.

This clonotype was found once. This chain joins TRBV10-3 and TRBJ2-7; tentative D call: TRBD2 (5 bases). The CDR3 consists of 13 residues. The germline V and J ends were trimmed by 2 bases and 4 bases, with 9 bases remaining between them. CDR1 is ENHRY and CDR2 is SYGVKD in the germline V gene. The CDR3: CAISEGGRYEQYF. DNA of the CDR3: TGTGCCATCAGTGAGGGAGGTCGGTACGAGCAGTACTTC.

The CDR3 is CASSHRDRPYEQYF. DNA of the CDR3: TGTGCCAGCAGCCACCGGGACAGGCCCTACGAGCAGTACTTC. The gene calls are TRBV3-1 and TRBJ2-7; 8 bases align to TRBD1. The trim removed 3 bases at V and 2 bases at J, leaving 3 bases unmatched. The CDR3 sequence is 14 residues long. Germline CDR1 and CDR2: LGHDT and YNNKEL (reference sequence).

J is TRBJ1-2 and V is TRBV3-1; 8 positions match TRBD1. Germline-derived CDR1 and CDR2 are LGHDT and YNNKEL (reference sequence). The CDR3 spans 15 residues. Unmatched junction bases numbered 6, after V lost 0 bases and J lost 6 bases. This chain's CDR3 is CASSQDWSGGNGYTF. As DNA, the CDR3 is TGTGCCAGCAGCCAAGATTGGTCAGGGGGCAATGGCTACACCTTC.

The V call is TRBV15, the J call TRBJ1-2; TRBD1 matches 8 bases. The V segment lost 5 bases and the J segment 8 bases; nucleotides outside the gene matches: 7. CDR1 is LNHNV, CDR2 YYDKDF, per germline (reference sequence). The CDR3 runs to 13 residues. The CDR3, as DNA: TGTGCCACCAGCCCGACAGGGGCCGGGGGCTACACCTTC. Residues: CATSPTGAGGYTF. Supplemented by reference TRBV15 and TRBJ1-2, the full variable domain reads DAMVIQNPRYQVTQFGKPVTLSCSQTLNHNVMYWYQQKSSQAPKLLFHYYDKDFNNEADTPDNFQSRRPNTSFCFLDIRSPGLGDTAMYLCATSPTGAGGYTFGSGTRLTVV.